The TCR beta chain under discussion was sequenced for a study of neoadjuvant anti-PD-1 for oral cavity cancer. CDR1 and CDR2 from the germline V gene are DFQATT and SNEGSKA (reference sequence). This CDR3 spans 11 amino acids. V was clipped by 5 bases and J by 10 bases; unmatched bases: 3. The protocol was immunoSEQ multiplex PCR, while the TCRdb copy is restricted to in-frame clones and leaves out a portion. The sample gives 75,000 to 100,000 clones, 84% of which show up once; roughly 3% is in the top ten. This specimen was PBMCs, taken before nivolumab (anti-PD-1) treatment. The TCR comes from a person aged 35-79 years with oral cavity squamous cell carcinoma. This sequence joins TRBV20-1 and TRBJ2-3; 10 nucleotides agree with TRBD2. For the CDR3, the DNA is TGCAGTGCTTTCGGACTAGCGGCGCAGTATTTT. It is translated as CSAFGLAAQYF.